Included here is one TCR beta chain sequence, with context. What it binds is not known. This CDR3 region has 17 residues. Germline V gives CDR1 SEHNR, CDR2 FQNEAQ (reference sequence). Trimming removed 8 bases at V and 2 bases at J, with 19 bases between. The treatment is: oral pan-JAK inhibitor, 5-10 mg twice daily. Individuals with alopecia areata gave both lesional scalp punch biopsies and peripheral blood for collection. This sample was included in a study of CD8+ T cells in alopecia areata. General study findings and limits: Normal-skin resident alphabeta T cells also appear among scalp sample sequences. Tofacitinib significantly reduced both scalp clonality and expanded CD8+ clones among the top 100. Higher clonality was seen in lesional scalp than in normal scalp, especially in alopecia totalis/universalis.

Extracted RNA was reverse transcribed, and the resulting cDNA served as sequencing template. Measured with immunoSEQ multiplex PCR; TCRdb has only the in-frame clones, and not every one. The sample has around 100,000 clones, roughly 50% seen once. The sequence was collected from a human donor with alopecia areata. This sample comprised CD8+ T cells sorted from blood, obtained at week 24, from a patient treated with tofacitinib. The chain is built from TRBV7-9 and TRBJ1-6, with D perhaps TRBD1 (5 bases). The CDR3 loop reads CASGSGTVATYNSPLHF. In nucleotides, the CDR3 is TGTGCCAGCGGCTCAGGGACGGTCGCGACCTATAATTCACCCCTCCACTTT.